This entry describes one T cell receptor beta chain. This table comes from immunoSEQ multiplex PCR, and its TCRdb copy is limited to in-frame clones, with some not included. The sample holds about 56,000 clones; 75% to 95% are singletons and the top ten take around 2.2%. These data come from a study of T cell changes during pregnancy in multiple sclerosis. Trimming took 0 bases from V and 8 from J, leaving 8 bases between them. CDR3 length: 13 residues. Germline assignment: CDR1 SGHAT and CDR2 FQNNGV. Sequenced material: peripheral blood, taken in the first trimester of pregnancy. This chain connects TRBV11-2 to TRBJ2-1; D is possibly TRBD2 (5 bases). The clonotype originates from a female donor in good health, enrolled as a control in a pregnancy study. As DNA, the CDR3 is TGTGCCAGCAGCTTAGAGGAGGCCGATGAGCAGTTCTTC. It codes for CASSLEEADEQFF.